A single sample is the source of the 2 T cell receptor beta chains below, sequenced in a study of T-cell reconstitution after alpha-beta-depleted transplantation in children. TCRbeta library preparation incorporated unique molecular identifiers. TCRdb independently ran MiXCR on the PCR reads; one entry per CDR3 protein. The sample has 670,000 or so distinct CDR3 sequences; around 13% are singletons. Material: PBMCs, obtained before TCRalphabeta/CD19-depleted stem cell transplant. These receptors came from a girl aged 2 to 10 with congenital amegakaryocytic thrombocytopenia, due to receive a stem cell transplant.

This clonotype occurred a few times. The chain is built from TRBV11-2 and TRBJ2-5; D might be TRBD1 or TRBD2, each matching 6 bases. Between the trimmed V and J ends, which lost 5 bases and 0 bases, there was a span of 22 bases. The germline CDR1 and CDR2 sequences are SGHAT and FQNNGV. The CDR3 is made up of 18 amino acids. The CDR3 DNA sequence: TGTGCCAGCAGCGCCCGGATCGGGGGCCGAGGCTACCAAGAGACCCAGTACTTC. This gives the protein CASSARIGGRGYQETQYF.

Many counts were recorded for this clonotype. The V gene is TRBV7-2, the J gene TRBJ2-3, with 12 bases identical to TRBD2. V lost 2 bases and J lost 4; bases outside the gene matches: 1. This CDR3 has 15 residues. Germline loops: CDR1 SGHTA, CDR2 FQGNSA. The CDR3 here is CASSLTSGRPDTQYF. The DNA of the CDR3 is TGTGCCAGCAGCTTAACTAGCGGGAGGCCAGATACGCAGTATTTT.